This T cell receptor beta chain comes out of a study of shared clonotypes between healthy human individuals. The CDR3 extends over 12 amino acids. Germline CDR1 reads MNHNY; CDR2 reads SVGAGI (reference sequence). V dropped 6 bases and J dropped 3 bases, with 6 bases sitting between them. The study used approximately 90 million PBMCs per unsorted sample for genomic DNA. The genomic DNA of each subset was split evenly across several immunoSEQ plates. The repertoire was sequenced with immunoSEQ multiplex PCR; TCRdb's copy has only in-frame clones and lacks some. The sample has fewer than 650,000 clones, roughly 79% seen once; the top ten hold about 12%.

The sequenced material came from PBMCs. The clonotype comes from a woman aged 40 to 49 in good health. Some clones in this sample may be carry-over from other donors' samples. The chain carries TRBV6-6 and TRBJ1-5; D is perhaps TRBD1 (5 bases). In DNA, the CDR3 is TGTGCCAGCAGGGGGGACAATCAGCCCCAGCATTTT. Amino acids: CASRGDNQPQHF.